Shown below are 6 T cell receptor beta chains from a single sample sequenced in a study of blood T cell repertoires in COVID-19. Some clones are missing from TCRdb's copy, which holds only in-frame ones; the method was immunoSEQ multiplex PCR. The sample shows about 200,000 clones, about 86% of them seen only once. Sequenced sample: peripheral blood. Every receptor here comes from a woman between 50 and 59 years old with acute or convalescent COVID-19.

The gene calls are TRBV24-1 and TRBJ1-4; D uncertain. Germline V gene sequence: CDR1 KGHDR, CDR2 SFDVKD. V was shortened by 4 bases and J by 8 bases, with 13 bases between the two germline ends. The CDR3 has 14 amino acids. Here the CDR3 reads CATSDPYSPEKLFF. CDR3 bases: TGTGCCACCAGTGACCCTTACTCACCCGAAAAACTGTTTTTT.

Only a few counts were recorded for this clone. This chain uses TRBV27 with TRBJ1-6; TRBD1 matches at 8 bases. CDR1 and CDR2 from the germline V gene are MNHEY and SMNVEV (reference sequence). The CDR3 is 15 amino acids. The trim removed 4 bases at V and 10 bases at J, leaving 9 bases unmatched. As DNA, the CDR3 is TGTGCCAGCAGTTACACAACAGGGGGTGGATCACCCCTCCACTTT. Translated, it gives CASSYTTGGGSPLHF.

The gene calls are TRBV28 and TRBJ2-2; tentatively, D is TRBD1 (6 bases). Germline V CDR1 and CDR2: MDHEN, SYDVKM. This CDR3 has 13 amino acids. V was clipped by 8 bases and J by 5 bases, with 12 bases between them. CDR3 amino acids: CASFSGVTGELFF. The CDR3 nucleotides read TGTGCCAGCTTCTCAGGGGTTACCGGGGAGCTGTTTTTT.

The chain links TRBV2 to TRBJ2-1, with TRBD1 matching over 8 bases. Germline V lookup: CDR1 SNHLY, CDR2 FYNNEI. The ends lost 5 bases at V and 6 bases at J; junction bases unmatched: 9. The CDR3 spans 15 residues. The CDR3: CASSSRTGGINEQFF. CDR3 nucleotide sequence: TGTGCCAGCAGTAGCCGCACAGGGGGGATCAATGAGCAGTTCTTC.

The V gene is TRBV5-1, the J gene TRBJ1-2, with 7 bases matching TRBD1. V lost 4 bases to trimming and J lost 6 bases; unmatched junction nucleotides: 3. The CDR3 has 12 amino acids. The germline CDR1 and CDR2 sequences are SGHRS and YFSETQ. The CDR3 here is CASSLGTDGYTF. The CDR3 DNA reads as TGCGCCAGCAGCCTGGGGACAGATGGCTACACCTTC.

Only a few counts were recorded for this clone. This chain connects TRBV6-4 to TRBJ2-5, with TRBD2 matching 11 bases. CDR1 MRHNA and CDR2 SNTAGT come from the germline V gene. CDR3 length: 15 amino acids. With 6 bases clipped from V and 4 bases from J, the junction kept 7 bases outside the gene matches. The CDR3 sequence is CASRADGTSGETQYF. The DNA for the CDR3 is TGTGCCAGCAGAGCTGATGGGACTAGCGGAGAGACCCAGTACTTC.